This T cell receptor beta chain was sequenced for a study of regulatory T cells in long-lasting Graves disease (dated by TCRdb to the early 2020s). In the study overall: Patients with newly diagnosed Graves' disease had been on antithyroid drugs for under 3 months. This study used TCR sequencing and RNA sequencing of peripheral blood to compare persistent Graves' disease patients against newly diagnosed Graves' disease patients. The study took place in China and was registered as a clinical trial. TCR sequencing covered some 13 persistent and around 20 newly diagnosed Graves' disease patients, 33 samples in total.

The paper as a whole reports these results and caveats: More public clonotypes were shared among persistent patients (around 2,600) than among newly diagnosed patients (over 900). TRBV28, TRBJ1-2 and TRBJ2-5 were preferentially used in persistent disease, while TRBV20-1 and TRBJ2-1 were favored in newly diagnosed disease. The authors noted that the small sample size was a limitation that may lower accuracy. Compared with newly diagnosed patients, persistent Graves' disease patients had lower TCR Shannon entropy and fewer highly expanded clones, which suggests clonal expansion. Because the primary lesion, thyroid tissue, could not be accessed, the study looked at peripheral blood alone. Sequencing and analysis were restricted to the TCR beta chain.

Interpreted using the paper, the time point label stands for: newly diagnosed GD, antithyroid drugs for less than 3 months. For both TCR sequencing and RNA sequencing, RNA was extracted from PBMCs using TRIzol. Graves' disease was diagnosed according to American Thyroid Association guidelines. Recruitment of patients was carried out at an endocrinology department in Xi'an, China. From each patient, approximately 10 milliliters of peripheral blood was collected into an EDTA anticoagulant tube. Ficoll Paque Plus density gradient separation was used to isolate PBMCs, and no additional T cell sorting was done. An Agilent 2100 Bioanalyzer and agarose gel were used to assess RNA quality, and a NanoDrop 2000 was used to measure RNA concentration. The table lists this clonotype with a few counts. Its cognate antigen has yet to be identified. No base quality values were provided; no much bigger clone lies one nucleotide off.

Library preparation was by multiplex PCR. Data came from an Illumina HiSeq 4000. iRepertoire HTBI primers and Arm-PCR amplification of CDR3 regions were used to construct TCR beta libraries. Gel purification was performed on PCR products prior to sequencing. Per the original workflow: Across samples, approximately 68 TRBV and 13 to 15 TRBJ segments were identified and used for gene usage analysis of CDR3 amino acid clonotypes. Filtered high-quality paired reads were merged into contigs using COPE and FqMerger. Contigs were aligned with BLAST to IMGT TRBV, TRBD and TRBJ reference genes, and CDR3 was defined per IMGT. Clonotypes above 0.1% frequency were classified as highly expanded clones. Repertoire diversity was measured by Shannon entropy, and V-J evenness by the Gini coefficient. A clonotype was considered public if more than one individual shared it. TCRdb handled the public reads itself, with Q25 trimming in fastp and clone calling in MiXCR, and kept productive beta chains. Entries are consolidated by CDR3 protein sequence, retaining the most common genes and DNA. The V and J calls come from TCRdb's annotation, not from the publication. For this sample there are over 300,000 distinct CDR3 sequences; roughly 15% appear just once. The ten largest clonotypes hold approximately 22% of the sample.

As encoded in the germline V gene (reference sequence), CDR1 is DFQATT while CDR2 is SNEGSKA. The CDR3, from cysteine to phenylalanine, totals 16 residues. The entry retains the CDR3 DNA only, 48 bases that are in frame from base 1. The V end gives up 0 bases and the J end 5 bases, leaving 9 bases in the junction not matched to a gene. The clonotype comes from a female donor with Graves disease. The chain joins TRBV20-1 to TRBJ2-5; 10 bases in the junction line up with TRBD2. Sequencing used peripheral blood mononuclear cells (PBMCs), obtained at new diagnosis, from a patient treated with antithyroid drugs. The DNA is TGCAGTGCTAGAGATCGGCTAGCGGGAGTGGCGGAGACCCAGTACTTC. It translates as CSARDRLAGVAETQYF.